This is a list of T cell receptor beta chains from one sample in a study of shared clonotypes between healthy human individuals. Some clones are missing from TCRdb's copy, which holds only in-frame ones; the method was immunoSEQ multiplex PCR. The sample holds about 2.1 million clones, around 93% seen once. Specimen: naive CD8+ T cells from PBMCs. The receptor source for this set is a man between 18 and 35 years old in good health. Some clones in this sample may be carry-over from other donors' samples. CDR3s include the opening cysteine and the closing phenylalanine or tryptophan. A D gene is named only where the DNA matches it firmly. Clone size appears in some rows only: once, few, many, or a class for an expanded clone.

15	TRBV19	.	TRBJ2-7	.	CASSLFRDTSYEQYF	TGTGCCAGTAGTCTTTTTAGGGACACCTCCTACGAGCAGTACTTC
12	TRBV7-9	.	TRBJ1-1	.	CASSEYGTEAFF	TGTGCCAGCAGCGAATACGGGACTGAAGCTTTCTTT
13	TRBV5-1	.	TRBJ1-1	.	CASTAGDNTEAFF	TGCGCCAGCACGGCGGGGGATAACACTGAAGCTTTCTTT
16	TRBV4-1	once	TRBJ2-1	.	CASSQEWRQAYNEQFF	TGCGCCAGCAGCCAAGAGTGGAGACAGGCCTACAATGAGCAGTTCTTC
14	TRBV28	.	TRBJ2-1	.	CASSLTGANNEQFF	TGTGCCAGCAGTTTAACGGGGGCAAACAATGAGCAGTTCTTC
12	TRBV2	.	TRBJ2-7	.	CASSDGGAEQYF	TGTGCCAGCAGTGACGGGGGCGCCGAGCAGTACTTC
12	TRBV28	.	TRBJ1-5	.	CASSLENQPQHF	TGTGCCAGCAGTTTAGAGAATCAGCCCCAGCATTTT
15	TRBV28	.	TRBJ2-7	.	CASSNTGSRSYEQYF	TGTGCCAGCAGCAATACAGGGAGCCGGTCCTACGAGCAGTACTTC
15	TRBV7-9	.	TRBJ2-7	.	CASNAPVAPPGEQYF	TGTGCCAGCAACGCCCCCGTGGCCCCACCCGGCGAGCAGTACTTC
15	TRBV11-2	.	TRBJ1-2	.	CASRLTAGGNYGYTF	TGTGCCAGCAGATTAACGGCGGGGGGAAACTATGGCTACACCTTC
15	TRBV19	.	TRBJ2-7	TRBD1	CASSIGGQGTYEQYF	TGTGCCAGTAGTATTGGGGGACAGGGAACCTACGAGCAGTACTTC
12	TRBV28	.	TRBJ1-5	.	CASSFPYQPQHF	TGTGCCAGCAGTTTCCCCTATCAGCCCCAGCATTTT
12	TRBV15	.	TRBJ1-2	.	CATSPRGDGYTF	TGTGCCACCAGCCCGAGAGGGGATGGCTACACCTTC
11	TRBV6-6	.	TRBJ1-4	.	CASWGTEKLFF	TGTGCCAGCTGGGGGACAGAAAAACTGTTTTTT
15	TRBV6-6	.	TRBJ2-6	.	CASSYEGSGANVLTF	TGTGCCAGCAGTTACGAGGGGTCTGGGGCCAACGTCCTGACTTTC
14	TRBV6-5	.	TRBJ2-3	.	CASSYYGATDTQYF	TGTGCCAGCAGTTACTATGGGGCCACAGATACGCAGTATTTT
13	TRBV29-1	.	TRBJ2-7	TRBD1	CSARTGGKSEQYF	TGCAGCGCTCGGACAGGGGGCAAAAGCGAGCAGTACTTC
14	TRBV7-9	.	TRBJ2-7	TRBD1	CASSPTDRAYEQYF	TGTGCCAGCAGTCCCACTGACAGGGCTTACGAGCAGTACTTC
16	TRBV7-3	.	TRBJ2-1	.	CASSFSRAGSYNEQFF	TGTGCCAGCAGCTTCAGCAGGGCCGGCTCCTACAATGAGCAGTTCTTC
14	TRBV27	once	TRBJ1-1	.	CASRPRGAYTEAFF	TGTGCCAGCAGACCCAGGGGCGCGTATACTGAAGCTTTCTTT
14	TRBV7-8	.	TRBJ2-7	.	CASSSRAVSYEQYF	TGTGCCAGCAGCTCCCGGGCGGTGAGCTACGAGCAGTACTTC
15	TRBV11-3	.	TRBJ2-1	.	CASSPGRSSYNEQFF	TGTGCCAGCAGCCCAGGGAGGAGCTCCTACAATGAGCAGTTCTTC
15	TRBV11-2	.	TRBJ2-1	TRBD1	CASSQGGRWRDEQFF	TGTGCCAGCAGTCAAGGGGGCAGGTGGCGTGATGAGCAGTTCTTC
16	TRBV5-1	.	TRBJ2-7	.	CASSLAGREYWDEQYF	TGCGCCAGCAGCTTGGCCGGGAGAGAGTATTGGGACGAGCAGTACTTC
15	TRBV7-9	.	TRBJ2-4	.	CASTSGQLAKNIQYF	TGTGCCAGCACCTCTGGACAGCTAGCCAAAAACATTCAGTACTTC
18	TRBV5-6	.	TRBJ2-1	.	CASSLGTSVLLSLFEQFF	TGTGCCAGCAGCTTGGGGACATCCGTCCTTTTAAGCCTCTTCGAGCAGTTCTTC
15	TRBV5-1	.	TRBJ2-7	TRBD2	CASSLGASGTYEQYF	TGCGCCAGCAGCTTGGGGGCTAGCGGCACCTACGAGCAGTACTTC
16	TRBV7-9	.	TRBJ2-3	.	CASSSNSGALTDTQYF	TGTGCCAGCAGCTCTAATAGCGGAGCCCTCACAGATACGCAGTATTTT
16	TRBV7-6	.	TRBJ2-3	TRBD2	CASSVAGGPSTDTQYF	TGTGCCAGCAGCGTAGCGGGAGGGCCGAGCACAGATACGCAGTATTTT